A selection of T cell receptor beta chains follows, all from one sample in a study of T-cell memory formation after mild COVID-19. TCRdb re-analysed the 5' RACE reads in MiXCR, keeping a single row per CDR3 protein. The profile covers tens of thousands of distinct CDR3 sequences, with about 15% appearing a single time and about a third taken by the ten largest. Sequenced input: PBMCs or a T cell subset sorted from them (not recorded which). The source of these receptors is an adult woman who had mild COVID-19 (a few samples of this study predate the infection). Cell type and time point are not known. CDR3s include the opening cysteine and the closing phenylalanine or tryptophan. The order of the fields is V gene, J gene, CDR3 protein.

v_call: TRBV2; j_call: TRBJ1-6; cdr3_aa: CASSETETGSYNSPLHF
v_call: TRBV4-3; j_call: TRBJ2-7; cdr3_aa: CASSRGFDVEEQYF
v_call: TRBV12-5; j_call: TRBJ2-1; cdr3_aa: CASGWSYNEQFF
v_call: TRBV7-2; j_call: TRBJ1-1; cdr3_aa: CASSFTRDLRSAEAFF
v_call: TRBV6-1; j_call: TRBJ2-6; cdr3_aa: CASSEDGASGANVLTF
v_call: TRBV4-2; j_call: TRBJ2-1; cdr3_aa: CASSELAGGLNEQFF
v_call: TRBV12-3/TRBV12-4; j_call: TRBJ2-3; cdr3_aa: CASSFYRGQSDTQYF
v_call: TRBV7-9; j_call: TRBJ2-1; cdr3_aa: CASTSGQGYNEQFF
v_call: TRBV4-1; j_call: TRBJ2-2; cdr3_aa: CASSRGLRTSGKRAGELFF
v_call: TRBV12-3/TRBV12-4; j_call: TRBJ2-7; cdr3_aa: CASSGTSTYEQYF
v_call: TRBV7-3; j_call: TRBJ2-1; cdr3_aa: CASSLAGGILNEQFF
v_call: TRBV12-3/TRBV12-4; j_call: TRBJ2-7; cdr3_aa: CASSPEGGLSYEQYF
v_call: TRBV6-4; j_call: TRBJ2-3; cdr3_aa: CASSPRGAGDTQYF
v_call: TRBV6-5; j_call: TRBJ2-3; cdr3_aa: CASSHRTLSGGPDTQYF
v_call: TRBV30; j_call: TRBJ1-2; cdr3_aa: CAWSVTGTANYGYTF
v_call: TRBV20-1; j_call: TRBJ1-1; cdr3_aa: CSGVAENTEAFF